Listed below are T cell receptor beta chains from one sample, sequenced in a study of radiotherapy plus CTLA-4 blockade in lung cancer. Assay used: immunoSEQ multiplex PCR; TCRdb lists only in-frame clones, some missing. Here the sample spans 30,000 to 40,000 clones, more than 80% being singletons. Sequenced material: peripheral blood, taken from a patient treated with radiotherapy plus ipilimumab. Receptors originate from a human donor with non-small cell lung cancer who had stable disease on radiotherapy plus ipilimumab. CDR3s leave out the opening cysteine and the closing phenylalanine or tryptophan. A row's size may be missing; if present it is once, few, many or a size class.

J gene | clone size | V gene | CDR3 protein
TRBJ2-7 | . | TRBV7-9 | ASSLSGSGQY
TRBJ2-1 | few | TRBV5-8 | ASSRSGAGAYNEQF
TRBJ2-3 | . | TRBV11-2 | ASSLGFSKDTQY
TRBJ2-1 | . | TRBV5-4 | ASSLGRGSDNEQF
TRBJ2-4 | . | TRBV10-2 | ASSDGLAENIQY
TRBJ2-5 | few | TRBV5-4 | ASSNGLAGETQY
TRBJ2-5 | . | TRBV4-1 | ASSRVRVGETQY
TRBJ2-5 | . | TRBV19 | ASSTLMTGNQETQY
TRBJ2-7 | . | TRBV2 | ASAGQRSSYEQY
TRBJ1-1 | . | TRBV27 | ASSMHRDLNTEAF
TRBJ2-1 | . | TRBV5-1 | ASTRTGGIDEQF
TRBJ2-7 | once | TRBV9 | ASSVGGTSGTNEQY
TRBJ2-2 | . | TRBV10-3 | AISESRRRGLTGELF
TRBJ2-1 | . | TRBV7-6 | ASSWGRLAGQGHNEQF
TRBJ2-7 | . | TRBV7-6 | ASSLVPGQGVEQY